The rows below give T cell receptor beta chains drawn from one sample of a study of blood T cell repertoires in COVID-19. Profiled with immunoSEQ multiplex PCR; TCRdb holds only in-frame clones, not every one. The sample records about 350,000 clones, around nine tenths being singletons. Sequenced input: PBMCs or T cells enriched from blood (not recorded which). These receptors were taken from a woman aged 25 to 39 who had been exposed to COVID-19. CDR3s include the opening cysteine and the closing phenylalanine or tryptophan. Some rows have no size entry. The others give once, few or many, or a class for an expanded clone.

len	v_gene	abundance	j_gene	CDR3aa
20	TRBV5-4	-	TRBJ1-6	CASSLVGQGARGPYNSPLHF
16	TRBV11-3	-	TRBJ1-4	CASSPLGQGGYEKLFF
16	TRBV11-2	-	TRBJ2-1	CASSLGGRGTYNEQFF
12	TRBV7-9	-	TRBJ2-7	CASSKRAYEQYF
14	TRBV10-3	-	TRBJ2-7	CAIKGQGDSYEQYF
13	TRBV3-1/TRBV3-2	-	TRBJ1-2	CASSPGQGYGYTF
13	TRBV2	-	TRBJ1-1	CASSVSVNTEAFF
17	TRBV7-6	once	TRBJ2-3	CASSWSAGSGSTDTQYF
16	TRBV27	-	TRBJ2-1	CASIRTSGGTANEQFF
13	TRBV12-3/TRBV12-4	-	TRBJ1-5	CASSATGDQPQHF
16	TRBV5-6	-	TRBJ1-5	CASSLEGGGGNQPQHF
14	TRBV19	once	TRBJ2-3	CASSIAGAGDTQYF
15	TRBV4-2	-	TRBJ1-6	CASSQNRDRDSPLHF
16	TRBV21-1	-	TRBJ2-1	CASSKGPGGPINEQFF
15	TRBV5-8	-	TRBJ1-5	CASSGTENSNQPQHF
15	TRBV6-5	-	TRBJ2-3	CASSYSRGTSDTQYF
15	TRBV6-5	once	TRBJ2-2	CASSHPSGRVGELFF
14	TRBV24-1	-	TRBJ1-5	CATSDLTDNQPQHF
15	TRBV27	few	TRBJ1-2	CASSPSDTPNYGYTF
12	TRBV29-1	-	TRBJ2-2	CSIAGSAGELFF
14	TRBV2	-	TRBJ2-3	CASRGTSGGDTQYF
16	TRBV9	-	TRBJ2-3	CASSAKAGGPADTQYF
15	TRBV19	-	TRBJ1-1	CASSIVTRGRDEAFF
14	TRBV7-8	few	TRBJ1-3	CASSQQGPGNTIYF
11	TRBV5-1	-	TRBJ1-2	CASSPGSGYTF
15	TRBV7-9	-	TRBJ1-1	CASTQLGTSNTEAFF
16	TRBV9	-	TRBJ1-2	CASSVAPTAIAYGYTF
15	TRBV30	-	TRBJ1-5	CAWSTRGGGNQPQHF
15	TRBV5-8	-	TRBJ2-3	CASSLLAGGSDTQYF
15	TRBV5-1	-	TRBJ2-7	CASTDARRGAYEQYF
14	TRBV12-5	-	TRBJ2-7	CASGLGRDGYEQYF
13	TRBV28	-	TRBJ2-5	CASNSAVRETQYF
13	TRBV28	-	TRBJ1-1	CASKTGGATEAFF
13	TRBV2	-	TRBJ1-5	CASSGEANQPQHF
13	TRBV6-5	few	TRBJ1-2	CATRGGFRYGYTF
16	TRBV5-1	-	TRBJ2-5	CASSLDFGEGKETQYF
16	TRBV3-1/TRBV3-2	-	TRBJ2-1	CASSLRTGIGFNEQFF
15	TRBV2	-	TRBJ2-1	CASIAGTTLGGEQFF
16	TRBV27	-	TRBJ1-6	CASSLSRGGGRSPLHF
14	TRBV19	-	TRBJ2-3	CASSLASGKDTQYF
15	TRBV27	-	TRBJ2-1	CASSFTGGSYNEQFF
14	TRBV5-5	few	TRBJ1-3	CASSSGVPGNTIYF
18	TRBV18	-	TRBJ2-6	CASSPQAEGLGGANVLTF
15	TRBV6-5	-	TRBJ2-2	CASSYGTGITGELFF
14	TRBV7-8	-	TRBJ1-2	CASSLDPRAFGYTF
15	TRBV7-2	-	TRBJ2-5	CASSLASGSLGTQYF
14	TRBV2	-	TRBJ2-5	CASSEAWTEETQYF
18	TRBV9	-	TRBJ2-4	CASSVEDRGDLAKNIQYF
17	TRBV9	once	TRBJ1-6	CASSADPTGLRVSPLHF
15	TRBV19	once	TRBJ1-4	CASSIQGLTNEKLFF
13	TRBV12-3/TRBV12-4	-	TRBJ2-2	CASSLLQSGELFF
13	TRBV12-3/TRBV12-4	-	TRBJ1-1	CASSPQGGTEAFF
16	TRBV21-1	-	TRBJ1-6	CASSKAGGVINSPLHF
15	TRBV6-5	-	TRBJ1-2	CASSYGSLGGYGYTF
17	TRBV6-1	few	TRBJ1-3	CASSEVIGAFSGNTIYF
14	TRBV10-1	-	TRBJ2-3	CASSGSGATDTQYF
14	TRBV28	-	TRBJ1-4	CASTLDSPNEKLFF